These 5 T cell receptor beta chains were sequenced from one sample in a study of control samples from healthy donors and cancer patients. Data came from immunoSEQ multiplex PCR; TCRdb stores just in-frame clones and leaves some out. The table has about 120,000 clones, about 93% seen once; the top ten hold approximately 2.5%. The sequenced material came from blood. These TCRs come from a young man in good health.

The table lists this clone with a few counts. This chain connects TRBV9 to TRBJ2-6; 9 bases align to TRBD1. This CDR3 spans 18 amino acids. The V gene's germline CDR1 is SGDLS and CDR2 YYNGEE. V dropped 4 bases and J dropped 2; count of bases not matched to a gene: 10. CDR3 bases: TGTGCCAGCAGCCCGAGGACAGGGGAGTTTACTGGGGCCAACGTCCTGACTTTC. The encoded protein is CASSPRTGEFTGANVLTF.

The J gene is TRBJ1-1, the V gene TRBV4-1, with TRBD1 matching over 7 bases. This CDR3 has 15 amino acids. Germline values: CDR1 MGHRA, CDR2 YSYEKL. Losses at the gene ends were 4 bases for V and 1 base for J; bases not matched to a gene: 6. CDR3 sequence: CASSPTWTGNTEAFF. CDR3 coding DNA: TGCGCCAGCAGCCCGACCTGGACAGGGAACACTGAAGCTTTCTTT.

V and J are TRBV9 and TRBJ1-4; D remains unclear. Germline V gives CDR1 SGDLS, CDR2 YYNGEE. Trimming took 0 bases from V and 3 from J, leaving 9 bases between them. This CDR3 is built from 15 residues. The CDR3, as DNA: TGTGCCAGCAGCGTAGCGGCCGGGGCTAATGAAAAACTGTTTTTT. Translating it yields CASSVAAGANEKLFF.

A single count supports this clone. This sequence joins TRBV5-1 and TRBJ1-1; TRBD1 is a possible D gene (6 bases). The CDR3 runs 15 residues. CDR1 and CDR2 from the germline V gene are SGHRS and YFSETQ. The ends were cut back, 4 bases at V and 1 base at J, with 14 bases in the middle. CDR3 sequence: CASSTTPTGNTEAFF. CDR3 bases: TGCGCCAGCAGCACCACACCGACAGGGAACACTGAAGCTTTCTTT.

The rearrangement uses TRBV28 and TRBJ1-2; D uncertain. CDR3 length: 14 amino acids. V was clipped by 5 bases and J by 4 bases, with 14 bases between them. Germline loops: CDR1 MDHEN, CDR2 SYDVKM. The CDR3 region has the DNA TGTGCCAGCAGTATAACCGGGAGCCTCTATGGCTACACCTTC. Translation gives CASSITGSLYGYTF.